Following are 15 T cell receptor beta chains from one sample sequenced in a study of T cell repertoires in cytomegalovirus infection. Their target antigens are unknown. TCRdb processed the reads anew with MiXCR; each CDR3 protein has one entry. The table lists roughly 860,000 distinct CDR3 sequences, roughly 33% of them singletons. The source material was cultured CD8+ T cells from PBMCs, sampled from culture after CMV antigen stimulation. The receptors here all came from a human donor in good health (CMV status not recorded). Some clones in this sample may be carry-over from other donors' samples.

The chain couples TRBV18 to TRBJ1-1; 9 bases match TRBD1. Trimming cost V 6 bases and J 4 bases; bases outside gene matches: 12. The CDR3 runs to 16 residues. Per germline, CDR1 KGHSH and CDR2 LQKENI. CDR3 loop: CASSLRDRELGTEAFF. The DNA of the CDR3 is TGTGCCAGCTCCCTCCGGGACAGGGAATTGGGCACTGAAGCTTTCTTT. The full variable domain, completed using reference TRBV18 and TRBJ1-1, is NAGVMQNPRHLVRRRGQEARLRCSPMKGHSHVYWYRQLPEEGLKFMVYLQKENIIDESGMPKERFSAEFPKEGPSILRIQQVVRGDSAAYFCASSLRDRELGTEAFFGQGTRLTVV.

The chain joins TRBV6-1 to TRBJ2-1, with no clear D. The V and J ends lost 5 bases and 6 bases respectively, with 8 bases between them. Germline V CDR1 and CDR2: MNHNS, SASEGT. The CDR3 runs to 12 residues. The CDR3 is CASSNDRNEQFF. DNA of the CDR3: TGTGCCAGCAGTAACGACCGCAATGAGCAGTTCTTC.

V usage is TRBV5-1 and J usage is TRBJ2-1, with TRBD1 matching 7 bases. The CDR3 has 15 amino acids. V lost 3 bases, J lost 2 bases, and 5 bases stayed unmatched. Germline CDR1 SGHRS, CDR2 YFSETQ. CDR3 sequence reads: CASSSWDSPYNEQFF. As DNA, the CDR3 is TGCGCCAGCAGCTCATGGGACAGTCCCTACAATGAGCAGTTCTTC.

This clonotype was recorded many times. The rearrangement links TRBV7-2 to TRBJ2-3; TRBD2 agrees at 8 bases. V shed 4 bases and J 1 base; nucleotides not matched to a gene: 1. Germline V CDR1 and CDR2: SGHTA, FQGNSA. CDR3 length: 14 amino acids. The CDR3 DNA follows: TGTGCCAGCAGCTCGCGGGGGGGCACAGATACGCAGTATTTT. Translation: CASSSRGGTDTQYF.

This clonotype has only a few counts. The chain uses TRBV7-6 and TRBJ1-2; D ambiguous. Germline values: CDR1 SGHVS, CDR2 FNYEAQ. The CDR3 covers 14 residues. The V end was cut by 1 base, the J end by 5 bases, with 11 bases between. The CDR3 DNA is TGTGCCAGCAGCTTAGGGGTCGTGGGATATGGCTACACCTTC. Its translation is CASSLGVVGYGYTF.

This clonotype has just a few counts. The rearrangement uses TRBV6-2 or TRBV6-3 and TRBJ2-2; tentatively, D is TRBD2 (6 bases). The CDR3 has 15 amino acids. Trimming stripped 1 base from V and 1 base from J, with 7 bases between. CDR1 is MNHEY, CDR2 SVGEGT, per germline. The DNA for the CDR3 is TGTGCCAGCAGTTACTTCGGGGGGAACACCGGGGAGCTGTTTTTT. This encodes CASSYFGGNTGELFF.

Worth noting for this clonotype: With a much larger clone just one base away, this may be a read error. CDR3 residues: CASSLEQVWDEQYF. DNA of the CDR3: TGTGCCAGCAGCTTAGAACAGGTCTGGGACGAGCAGTACTTC. The chain couples TRBV7-6 to TRBJ2-7; tentative D call: TRBD1 (5 bases). V was clipped by 1 base and J by 5 bases, with 12 bases between them. There are 14 residues in the CDR3. The germline V gene encodes CDR1 SGHVS and CDR2 FNYEAQ.

This clonotype was detected only a few times. CDR3 DNA sequence: TGTGCCAGCAGTTACTCCCCGGAAGGGTTTGAAGCTTTCTTT. Protein sequence: CASSYSPEGFEAFF. The chain joins TRBV6-5 to TRBJ1-1; the D is unclear. Germline CDR1 MNHEY, CDR2 SVGAGI. The CDR3 runs to 14 residues. V was trimmed by 0 bases and J by 7 bases, leaving 12 bases between them.

This clonotype was found many times. The V gene is TRBV7-6, the J gene TRBJ1-1, with D perhaps TRBD1 (5 bases). This CDR3 contains 11 residues. V was trimmed by 8 bases and J by 10 bases, leaving 14 bases between them. From germline, CDR1 is SGHVS and CDR2 FNYEAQ. The CDR3 region is CASFGGTVAFF. The DNA for the CDR3 is TGTGCCAGCTTTGGGGGGACCGTAGCTTTCTTT.

The V gene is TRBV6-1, the J gene TRBJ2-1; D gene unclear. The V end was cut by 3 bases, the J end by 2 bases, with 5 bases between. Germline V gene data show CDR1 as MNHNS and CDR2 as SASEGT. The CDR3 extends over 13 amino acids. CDR3 sequence (DNA): TGTGCCAGCAGTGATCTGACCTACAATGAGCAGTTCTTC. This translates into CASSDLTYNEQFF.

The rearrangement joins TRBV27 to TRBJ2-1, with 8 bases matching TRBD2. V lost 3 bases, J lost 7 bases, and 14 bases stayed unmatched. CDR3 size: 17 residues. Germline lookup yields CDR1 MNHEY and CDR2 SMNVEV (reference sequence). CDR3 sequence: CASSLGGTRFRRNEQFF. The CDR3 coding sequence is TGTGCCAGCAGTTTGGGAGGGACTAGATTCCGACGGAATGAGCAGTTCTTC.

The sample holds a few counts of this clonotype. The chain employs TRBV27 and TRBJ1-1; the D is unclear. Trimming removed 4 bases at V and 1 base at J, with 7 bases between. CDR1 is MNHEY and CDR2 is SMNVEV in the germline V gene (reference sequence). The CDR3 is 13 amino acids. CDR3 nucleotides: TGTGCCAGCAGTTCCGTTTGGAACACTGAAGCTTTCTTT. Protein product: CASSSVWNTEAFF.

This clonotype has at least ten counts. This chain connects TRBV5-4 to TRBJ2-2; D is uncertain. The CDR3 length is 16 residues. V was cut by 0 bases and J by 0 bases, with 9 bases left in between. Germline assignment: CDR1 SGHNT and CDR2 YYREEE (reference sequence). The CDR3 DNA reads as TGTGCCAGCAGCTTGGGGCTACATACGAACACCGGGGAGCTGTTTTTT. It codes for CASSLGLHTNTGELFF. The full variable domain, its missing parts supplied by reference TRBV5-4 and TRBJ2-2, is ETGVTQSPTHLIKTRGQQVTLRCSSQSGHNTVSWYQQALGQGPQFIFQYYREEENGRGNFPPRFSGLQFPNYSSELNVNALELDDSALYLCASSLGLHTNTGELFFGEGSRLTVL.

The V and J genes are TRBV28 and TRBJ2-6; D is unresolved. CDR3 length: 17 amino acids. Trimming cost V 2 bases and J 1 base, with 12 bases left between them. Germline CDR1 and CDR2: MDHEN and SYDVKM. This CDR3 reads CASSLNLRPSGANVLTF. In DNA, the CDR3 is TGTGCCAGCAGTTTAAACCTCCGGCCTTCTGGGGCCAACGTCCTGACTTTC.

This clonotype was seen many times. The rearrangement joins TRBV12-5 to TRBJ1-2; D unclear. CDR3 size: 13 residues. Germline V gene sequence: CDR1 LGHNT, CDR2 FRNRAP. V lost 2 bases and J 2 bases, leaving 6 bases between the germline ends. The CDR3 loop is CASGLNGNYGYTF. CDR3 in DNA: TGTGCTAGTGGTTTGAACGGGAACTATGGCTACACCTTC.